Each of the 27 T cell receptor beta chains below was sequenced from the same sample in a study of Tregs in tolerant kidney transplant recipients. Related graft donors supplied nonmyeloablative bone marrow transplants, and mixed chimerism was transient. Assay: immunoSEQ multiplex PCR; the TCRdb copy retains only in-frame clones and omits some. The sample includes tens of thousands of clones, roughly nine tenths seen only once; the top ten take 1.5% to 2%. Specimen: CD4+ T cells from blood (PBMCs), collected 24 months after the transplant. The receptors were sampled from a human patient who received a combined kidney and bone marrow transplant. Part of the T cells may come from the graft donor.

This clone was seen just once. The V gene is TRBV5-5, the J gene TRBJ1-5, with a possible D match to TRBD1 (5 bases). The V end was cut by 4 bases, the J end by 5 bases, with 16 bases between. Germline V lookup: CDR1 SGHKS, CDR2 YYEKEE (reference sequence). The CDR3 has 15 amino acids. The CDR3 spells CASSRADRAYQPQHF. CDR3 sequence (DNA): TGTGCCAGCAGCCGAGCCGACAGAGCGTATCAGCCCCAGCATTTT.

The rearrangement links TRBV6-7 to TRBJ2-5, with D perhaps TRBD1 (5 bases). TRBV6-7 is given ORF status, its function remaining uncertain. V shed 0 bases and J shed 2 bases, with 13 bases lying between them. CDR3 length: 16 amino acids. CDR3 in DNA: TGTGCCAGCAGTTACTCAGATCACCAGGGTCAAGAGACCCAGTACTTC. As protein: CASSYSDHQGQETQYF.

The chain is built from TRBV19 and TRBJ2-1; 7 bases are shared with TRBD2. The CDR3 runs 15 residues. J gave up 1 base and V 3 bases, and 3 bases lay outside the gene matches. Germline V lookup: CDR1 LNHDA, CDR2 SQIVND (reference sequence). In nucleotides, the CDR3 is TGTGCCAGTAGTATCCTAGCGGATTCCTACAATGAGCAGTTCTTC. The encoded protein is CASSILADSYNEQFF. Supplemented by reference TRBV19 and TRBJ2-1, the full variable domain reads DGGITQSPKYLFRKEGQNVTLSCEQNLNHDAMYWYRQDPGQGLRLIYYSQIVNDFQKGDIAEGYSVSREKKESFPLTVTSAQKNPTAFYLCASSILADSYNEQFFGPGTRLTVL.

V usage is TRBV4-3 and J usage is TRBJ2-1; D possibly corresponds to TRBD2 (5 bases). Germline V gene sequence: CDR1 LGHNA, CDR2 YSLEER. The CDR3 consists of 13 residues. V lost 4 bases and J 7 bases, leaving 11 bases between the germline ends. The DNA for the CDR3 is TGCGCCAGCAGCCGAACGCTAGCAAATGAGCAGTTCTTC. Residues: CASSRTLANEQFF.

The chain uses TRBV29-1 and TRBJ1-2; D is unresolved. This CDR3 comprises 14 residues. Trimming stripped 1 base from V and 4 bases from J, with 13 bases between. CDR1 and CDR2 (germline): SQVTM, ANQGSEA. The CDR3 sequence: CSVEGGSSIYGYTF. CDR3 DNA sequence: TGCAGCGTTGAAGGCGGGTCCTCGATCTATGGCTACACCTTC.

The chain carries TRBV7-9 and TRBJ2-7; 7 bases are shared with TRBD2. The trim removed 4 bases at V and 0 bases at J, leaving 15 bases unmatched. The germline CDR1 and CDR2 sequences are SEHNR and FQNEAQ (reference sequence). The CDR3 contains 18 residues. As DNA, the CDR3 is TGTGCCAGCAGCTCCGGCCGACTAGCACCTAGGAGCTCCTACGAGCAGTACTTC. Protein sequence: CASSSGRLAPRSSYEQYF.

V and J are TRBV5-6 and TRBJ1-5, with a tentative D call TRBD1 (6 bases). This CDR3 has 14 amino acids. Germline V gives CDR1 SGHDT, CDR2 YYEEEE. Trimming cost V 3 bases and J 4 bases, with 11 bases left between them. The chain's CDR3 is CASSSPRGNQPQHF. CDR3 coding DNA: TGTGCCAGCAGCTCACCCAGGGGAAATCAGCCCCAGCATTTT.

The chain combines TRBV4-2 with TRBJ2-1, with 9 bases fitting TRBD2. V lost 1 base to trimming and J lost 4 bases; unmatched junction nucleotides: 11. Germline CDR1 LGHNA, CDR2 YNFKEQ. This CDR3 is built from 18 residues. This CDR3 reads CASSQVAKGTSPYNEQFF. DNA of the CDR3: TGTGCCAGCAGCCAAGTAGCTAAGGGGACTAGCCCATACAATGAGCAGTTCTTC.

V is TRBV7-9 and J is TRBJ2-3, with TRBD2 identical over 8 bases. This CDR3 comprises 15 residues. Germline CDR1 SEHNR, CDR2 FQNEAQ (reference sequence). Losses at the gene ends were 5 bases for V and 5 bases for J; bases not matched to a gene: 9. This CDR3 reads CASSPPGGYLDTQYF. In DNA, the CDR3 is TGTGCCAGCAGCCCCCCGGGGGGGTATCTAGATACGCAGTATTTT. The variable domain in full, with the rest retrieved from reference TRBV7-9 and TRBJ2-3, is DTGVSQNPRHKITKRGQNVTFRCDPISEHNRLYWYRQTLGQGPEFLTYFQNEAQLEKSRLLSDRFSAERPKGSFSTLEIQRTEQGDSAMYLCASSPPGGYLDTQYFGPGTRLTVL.

The chain recombines TRBV11-3 with TRBJ2-3; no clear D. CDR3 size: 14 residues. Deletions cut 0 bases from V and 2 bases from J, with 6 bases between. CDR1 and CDR2 (germline): SGHNT, YENEEA. The CDR3 loop reads CASSLDFLTDTQYF. CDR3 sequence (DNA): TGTGCCAGCAGCTTAGATTTCCTCACAGATACGCAGTATTTT.

The chain recombines TRBV19 with TRBJ1-2, with D possibly TRBD1 on 5 matching bases. The germline V and J ends were trimmed by 7 bases and 2 bases, with 20 bases remaining between them. The V gene's germline CDR1 is LNHDA and CDR2 SQIVND (reference sequence). The CDR3 covers 16 residues. The CDR3 region is CASMGHHGATNYGYTF. CDR3 in DNA: TGTGCCAGTATGGGCCACCATGGGGCCACAAACTATGGCTACACCTTC.

This clone showed up just once. The chain combines TRBV7-9 with TRBJ1-2; 9 bases agree with TRBD1. V dropped 7 bases and J dropped 4; count of bases not matched to a gene: 4. The length of the CDR3 is 13 residues. Germline V gives CDR1 SEHNR, CDR2 FQNEAQ (reference sequence). CDR3 residues: CASTETGGYGYTF. The DNA for the CDR3 is TGTGCCAGCACGGAGACAGGGGGCTATGGCTACACCTTC.

V and J are TRBV7-9 and TRBJ2-2, with a tentative D call TRBD2 (6 bases). The germline V gene encodes CDR1 SEHNR and CDR2 FQNEAQ (reference sequence). The CDR3 runs to 16 residues. With 3 bases removed from V and 5 bases from J, the gap between germline ends came to 16 bases. CDR3 protein: CASSLRVGRRTGELFF. In nucleotides, the CDR3 is TGTGCCAGCAGCTTGCGGGTCGGGAGAAGGACCGGGGAGCTGTTTTTT.

The CDR3 spells CSAVRLAGEETQYF. CDR3 bases: TGCAGCGCCGTACGACTAGCGGGAGAGGAGACCCAGTACTTC. This chain joins TRBV29-1 and TRBJ2-5; 12 bases match TRBD2. CDR1 and CDR2 (germline): SQVTM, ANQGSEA. The V gene end was trimmed by 7 bases and the J gene end by 5 bases; junction bases not matched to a gene: 8. The CDR3 totals 14 residues.

The chain carries TRBV4-3 and TRBJ1-5, with D unresolved. The CDR3 loop spans 14 amino acids. The V gene lost 0 bases and the J gene lost 2 bases, with 5 bases spanning the gap. Germline V gives CDR1 LGHNA, CDR2 YSLEER. The CDR3 nucleotides read TGCGCCAGCAGCCAAGATCCCGGCAATCAGCCCCAGCATTTT. This gives the protein CASSQDPGNQPQHF.

The V and J genes are TRBV19 and TRBJ2-7; 8 bases align to TRBD2. CDR3 length: 15 residues. Germline V gene data show CDR1 as LNHDA and CDR2 as SQIVND (reference sequence). With 3 bases clipped from V and 4 bases from J, the junction kept 8 bases outside the gene matches. CDR3 residues: CASSIAGLGSYEQYF. The CDR3 coding sequence is TGTGCCAGTAGTATTGCGGGACTAGGGTCTTACGAGCAGTACTTC.

V and J are TRBV6-6 and TRBJ2-2; D gene unclear. Germline values: CDR1 MNHNY, CDR2 SVGAGI (reference sequence). This CDR3 contains 15 residues. V dropped 1 base and J dropped 4 bases, with 10 bases sitting between them. The CDR3 nucleotides are TGTGCCAGCAGTTACTGGTCGGGTTCCACCGGGGAGCTGTTTTTT. Translation gives CASSYWSGSTGELFF.

The chain carries TRBV30 and TRBJ2-1, with D perhaps TRBD2 (5 bases). Germline assignment: CDR1 GTSNPN and CDR2 SVGIG (reference sequence). V dropped 0 bases and J dropped 4 bases, with 10 bases sitting between them. CDR3 size: 14 residues. DNA for the CDR3: TGTGCCTGGAGTGTACTAGTGGGTTACAATGAGCAGTTCTTC. As protein: CAWSVLVGYNEQFF.

V and J are TRBV19 and TRBJ1-2, with 8 bases fitting TRBD1. Germline trimming cut 3 bases from V and 1 base from J; bases unmatched to any gene: 7. Per the germline V gene, CDR1 is LNHDA and CDR2 is SQIVND (reference sequence). This CDR3 comprises 16 residues. The CDR3 here is CASSIVRGLINYGYTF. The CDR3 nucleotides are TGTGCCAGTAGTATCGTCAGGGGGCTAATTAACTATGGCTACACCTTC.

The rearrangement uses TRBV7-9 and TRBJ2-7; 9 nucleotides agree with TRBD1. CDR3 size: 15 residues. In germline, CDR1 is SEHNR, CDR2 FQNEAQ (reference sequence). J was trimmed by 6 bases and V by 4 bases; bases with no gene match: 10. Written as DNA, the CDR3 is TGTGCCAGCAGCTCCACCGGGACAGGGAGTGGCGAGCAGTACTTC. Amino acids: CASSSTGTGSGEQYF.

This clone was detected once. The chain carries TRBV19 and TRBJ2-7; TRBD1 aligns across 9 bases. The CDR3 extends over 16 amino acids. J lost 3 bases, V lost 3 bases, and 9 bases had no gene match. Germline V gene lookup returns CDR1 LNHDA and CDR2 SQIVND (reference sequence). The CDR3 DNA reads as TGTGCCAGTAGTATCGGCGGGCCGGGACAGGGCTACGAGCAGTACTTC. It translates to CASSIGGPGQGYEQYF. The complete variable domain, with remaining parts taken from reference TRBV19 and TRBJ2-7, reads DGGITQSPKYLFRKEGQNVTLSCEQNLNHDAMYWYRQDPGQGLRLIYYSQIVNDFQKGDIAEGYSVSREKKESFPLTVTSAQKNPTAFYLCASSIGGPGQGYEQYFGPGTRLTVT.

The gene calls are TRBV4-2 and TRBJ1-4; no clear D. Germline loops: CDR1 LGHNA, CDR2 YNFKEQ. Deletions cut 4 bases from V and 5 bases from J, with 14 bases between. The CDR3 has 15 amino acids. The CDR3 DNA reads as TGTGCCAGCAGCCCCGGAGTGAGAGCGAATGAAAAACTGTTTTTT. It translates to CASSPGVRANEKLFF.

This chain connects TRBV7-3 to TRBJ2-7, with D possibly TRBD1 on 5 matching bases. From germline, CDR1 is SGHTA and CDR2 FQGTGA. The CDR3 is made up of 14 amino acids. Trimming cost V 0 bases and J 7 bases, with 13 bases left between them. The DNA of the CDR3 is TGTGCCAGCAGCTTAACGTCTGGTCCAGGGGAGCAGTACTTC. Encoded protein: CASSLTSGPGEQYF. Together with reference TRBV7-3 and TRBJ2-7, the CDR3 gives the full variable domain: GAGVSQTPSNKVTEKGKYVELRCDPISGHTALYWYRQSLGQGPEFLIYFQGTGAADDSGLPNDRFFAVRPEGSVSTLKIQRTERGDSAVYLCASSLTSGPGEQYFGPGTRLTVT.

The chain uses TRBV9 and TRBJ2-6; TRBD1 matches at 8 bases. Germline CDR1 and CDR2: SGDLS and YYNGEE. CDR3 length: 15 amino acids. The ends lost 4 bases at V and 2 bases at J; junction bases unmatched: 2. CDR3 nucleotides: TGTGCCAGCAGCCTACAGGGGGCTGGGGCCAACGTCCTGACTTTC. It codes for CASSLQGAGANVLTF. Supplemented by reference TRBV9 and TRBJ2-6, the full variable domain reads DSGVTQTPKHLITATGQRVTLRCSPRSGDLSVYWYQQSLDQGLQFLIQYYNGEERAKGNILERFSAQQFPDLHSELNLSSLELGDSALYFCASSLQGAGANVLTFGAGSRLTVL.

CDR3 region: CASSLEGSQGGGYSNQPQHF. The DNA of the CDR3 is TGTGCCAGCAGCTTAGAAGGTAGCCAGGGAGGGGGTTATAGCAATCAGCCCCAGCATTTT. This chain joins TRBV11-3 and TRBJ1-5, with D maybe TRBD1 (6 bases). The V end lost 0 bases, the J end lost 0 bases, and 21 bases lay between the germline ends. The CDR3 has 20 amino acids. CDR1 and CDR2 (germline): SGHNT, YENEEA.

J is TRBJ1-4 and V is TRBV6-5; TRBD1 might be the D (6 bases). Deletions cut 5 bases from V and 8 bases from J, with 15 bases between. Germline CDR1 and CDR2: MNHEY and SVGAGI. The CDR3 length is 14 residues. The CDR3 spells CASSHLAGGEKLFF. The CDR3 DNA reads TGTGCCAGCAGTCACCTGGCGGGGGGCGAAAAACTGTTTTTT.

The V call is TRBV7-2, the J call TRBJ2-5; 7 positions agree with TRBD1. V dropped 3 bases and J dropped 4; count of bases not matched to a gene: 2. Germline assignment: CDR1 SGHTA and CDR2 FQGNSA. There are 13 residues in the CDR3. CDR3 residues: CASSFKGAETQYF. The DNA of the CDR3 is TGTGCCAGCAGCTTTAAGGGGGCAGAGACCCAGTACTTC.